Below, 12 T cell receptor beta chains from the same sample are listed, as sequenced in a study of blood T cell repertoires in COVID-19. Sequencing was performed with immunoSEQ multiplex PCR; in TCRdb, only in-frame clones are kept and a portion is missing. Among about 260,000 clones, around 87% were seen once, and the ten largest hold roughly 5%. The sample was peripheral blood. These TCRs come from a woman aged 55-69 years with COVID-19, enrolled during active disease.

The V and J genes are TRBV2 and TRBJ2-1; 8 nucleotides agree with TRBD1. V lost 7 bases, J lost 3 bases, and 17 bases stayed unmatched. This CDR3 spans 18 amino acids. The germline V gene encodes CDR1 SNHLY and CDR2 FYNNEI. The CDR3 DNA reads TGTGCCAGCAATAATAGGAGAACCGGGACAGGTTTCTACAATGAGCAGTTCTTC. It translates to CASNNRRTGTGFYNEQFF. Drawing the rest from reference TRBV2 and TRBJ2-1, the complete variable domain is EPEVTQTPSHQVTQMGQEVILRCVPISNHLYFYWYRQILGQKVEFLVSFYNNEISEKSEIFDDQFSVERPDGSNFTLKIRSTKLEDSAMYFCASNNRRTGTGFYNEQFFGPGTRLTVL.

The chain joins TRBV5-6 to TRBJ1-2; D remains unclear. V was pared by 0 bases and J by 4 bases, with 7 bases between. This CDR3 is built from 13 residues. Looked up from germline, CDR1 is SGHDT and CDR2 is YYEEEE. The CDR3 loop is CASSLGRGYGYTF. CDR3 coding DNA: TGTGCCAGCAGCTTGGGTCGCGGCTATGGCTACACCTTC.

The V and J genes are TRBV5-1 and TRBJ2-1, with TRBD2 identical over 8 bases. Germline V gene data show CDR1 as SGHRS and CDR2 as YFSETQ. V lost 0 bases and J lost 3; bases outside the gene matches: 11. The CDR3 length is 18 residues. The CDR3 sequence is CASSLGARRAGVYNEQFF. DNA for the CDR3: TGCGCCAGCAGCTTGGGGGCCAGGAGAGCGGGAGTCTACAATGAGCAGTTCTTC.

This clone was picked up one time. The gene calls are TRBV18 and TRBJ2-3, with D possibly being TRBD1 (6 bases). The CDR3 contains 15 residues. The germline gives CDR1 KGHSH, CDR2 LQKENI. V shed 6 bases and J shed 1 base, with 14 bases lying between them. The CDR3 DNA sequence: TGTGCCAGCTCCCAACGCAGGGGTGGCACAGATACGCAGTATTTT. It specifies CASSQRRGGTDTQYF.

This rearrangement joins TRBV3-1 (or the pseudogene TRBV3-2) to TRBJ2-1; TRBD2 aligns across 8 bases. The CDR3 is 17 residues long. Per germline, CDR1 LGHDT and CDR2 YNNKEL (reference sequence). Trimming took 3 bases from V and 3 from J; bases not matched to a gene: 10. The CDR3 region is CASSHPASGRYYNEQFF. The CDR3 DNA follows: TGTGCCAGCAGCCATCCCGCCAGCGGGAGATACTACAATGAGCAGTTCTTC.

The rearrangement links TRBV7-6 to TRBJ2-7, with 8 bases identical to TRBD1. Looked up from germline, CDR1 is SGHVS and CDR2 is FNYEAQ. The CDR3 covers 15 residues. J was trimmed by 5 bases and V by 5 bases; bases with no gene match: 11. CDR3 sequence (DNA): TGTGCCAGCAGCCCCCGGACAGGGACTCAGAACGAGCAGTACTTC. This translates into CASSPRTGTQNEQYF.

The V and J genes are TRBV20-1 and TRBJ2-1, with 12 bases that match TRBD1. Germline-derived CDR1 and CDR2 are DFQATT and SNEGSKA (reference sequence). Trimming removed 3 bases from V and 4 bases from J; junction bases left unmatched: 4. The CDR3 loop spans 15 amino acids. The CDR3 DNA reads as TGCAGTGCTAGTGGGACAGGGGGCCAATACAATGAGCAGTTCTTC. Its protein is CSASGTGGQYNEQFF.

The chain is built from TRBV27 and TRBJ2-2, with 8 bases aligning to TRBD1. In germline, CDR1 is MNHEY, CDR2 SMNVEV (reference sequence). This CDR3 is built from 17 residues. Losses at the gene ends were 5 bases for V and 3 bases for J; bases not matched to a gene: 11. The chain's CDR3 is CASSRSLRTGYTGELFF. The CDR3 nucleotides are TGTGCCAGCAGTCGCAGCCTGCGGACAGGGTACACCGGGGAGCTGTTTTTT.

In regard to this clone: One end of the junction varies from germline; a read error may be responsible. The chain recombines TRBV27 with TRBJ2-1, with 9 bases that match TRBD1. Germline V gene data show CDR1 as MNHEY and CDR2 as SMNVEV (reference sequence). The CDR3 totals 16 residues. CDR3: CASSRSTGTGMNERFF. The CDR3 DNA reads as TGTGCCAGCTCCAGGTCAACCGGGACAGGGATGAATGAGCGGTTCTTC.

A few counts support this clone. The V and J genes are TRBV19 and TRBJ1-5; D is perhaps TRBD1 (6 bases). V shed 4 bases and J shed 3 bases, with 13 bases lying between them. This CDR3 spans 15 amino acids. The germline V gene encodes CDR1 LNHDA and CDR2 SQIVND (reference sequence). CDR3 protein: CASSTGGAPNQPQHF. CDR3 coding DNA: TGTGCCAGTAGTACGGGGGGGGCTCCCAATCAGCCCCAGCATTTT.

This chain joins TRBV5-1 and TRBJ2-6; D uncertain. The length of the CDR3 is 16 residues. Germline V CDR1 and CDR2: SGHRS, YFSETQ. V lost 0 bases, J lost 0 bases, and 7 bases lay in between. CDR3 region: CASSLGATSGANVLTF. DNA for the CDR3: TGCGCCAGCAGCTTGGGCGCTACCTCTGGGGCCAACGTCCTGACTTTC.

The rearrangement uses TRBV27 and TRBJ2-7, with TRBD1 matching over 8 bases. This CDR3 spans 15 amino acids. V shed 2 bases, J shed 3 bases, and the junction held 6 bases outside the gene matches. Germline loops: CDR1 MNHEY, CDR2 SMNVEV (reference sequence). This chain's CDR3 is CASSLGAQGVYEQYF. The CDR3 bases are TGTGCCAGCAGTTTAGGGGCACAGGGGGTCTACGAGCAGTACTTC.